These T cell receptor beta chains were read from a single sample in a study of blood T cell repertoires in COVID-19. The assay was immunoSEQ multiplex PCR, and TCRdb's table has in-frame clones only and misses some. In the table there are about 88,000 clones, approximately 90% of which are singletons. Sample: peripheral blood. Source of these receptors: a man aged 55-75 years with acute or convalescent COVID-19. Both conserved end residues are part of each CDR3. D genes are given only for firm matches. Size values are once, few and many counts, or a class for expanded clones, and some rows have none.

d_gene	v_gene	abundance	j_gene	CDR3aa	CDR3nt
NA	TRBV2	NA	TRBJ1-4	CASSDGQNEKLFF	TGTGCCAGCAGTGATGGACAGAATGAAAAACTGTTTTTT
NA	TRBV7-8	NA	TRBJ2-4	CASSLGGISKNIQYF	TGTGCCAGCAGCTTAGGAGGGATTTCCAAAAACATTCAGTACTTC
NA	TRBV29-1	once	TRBJ2-1	CSVVGQYNEQFF	TGCAGCGTGGTAGGACAGTACAATGAGCAGTTCTTC
TRBD2	TRBV4-2	NA	TRBJ2-3	CASSQAATSGTAADTQYF	TGTGCCAGCAGCCAAGCTGCGACTAGCGGCACCGCCGCAGATACGCAGTATTTT
NA	TRBV27	NA	TRBJ1-1	CASSRPGANTEAFF	TGTGCCAGCAGTAGGCCGGGAGCGAACACTGAAGCTTTCTTT
NA	TRBV9	once	TRBJ2-1	CASSVVDYSYNEQFF	TGTGCCAGCAGCGTAGTGGACTACTCCTACAATGAGCAGTTCTTC
TRBD2	TRBV7-2	NA	TRBJ2-7	CASSSGLTYEQYF	TGTGCCAGCAGCTCGGGACTAACCTACGAGCAGTACTTC
TRBD1	TRBV6-5	NA	TRBJ1-2	CASGQGTVDYGYTF	TGTGCCAGCGGACAGGGTACGGTAGACTATGGCTACACCTTC
NA	TRBV19	few	TRBJ2-7	CATEAFGGEQYF	TGTGCCACAGAAGCTTTCGGGGGCGAGCAGTACTTC
NA	TRBV30	NA	TRBJ1-1	CAWSWGWAGDMNTEAFF	TGTGCCTGGAGTTGGGGGTGGGCAGGGGACATGAACACTGAAGCTTTCTTT
NA	TRBV30	NA	TRBJ2-2	CAWSVQGGELFF	TGTGCCTGGAGTGTACAGGGCGGGGAGCTGTTTTTT
TRBD1	TRBV19	NA	TRBJ2-1	CASSPWTGTAYEQFF	TGTGCCAGTAGTCCCTGGACAGGGACGGCGTATGAGCAGTTCTTC
NA	TRBV19	NA	TRBJ2-7	CASSSGQGTSSYEQYF	TGTGCCAGTAGTAGCGGGCAGGGGACGAGCTCCTACGAGCAGTACTTC
TRBD1	TRBV9	few	TRBJ2-7	CASSATSGQGIHEQYF	TGTGCCAGCAGCGCAACCTCGGGACAGGGGATCCACGAGCAGTACTTC
TRBD2	TRBV30	once	TRBJ2-3	CAWSGSGRATDTQYF	TGTGCCTGGAGTGGCAGCGGGAGGGCCACAGATACGCAGTATTTT
TRBD2	TRBV19	NA	TRBJ2-3	CASSIGGLAGAGDTQYF	TGTGCCAGTAGTATAGGGGGACTAGCGGGAGCAGGAGATACGCAGTATTTT
NA	TRBV18	NA	TRBJ1-2	CASSPREVGYTF	TGTGCCAGCTCACCTCGAGAGGTTGGCTACACCTTC
TRBD1	TRBV12-3/TRBV12-4	NA	TRBJ2-7	CASSLSQGFEQYF	TGTGCCAGCAGTTTATCACAGGGGTTCGAGCAGTACTTC
TRBD2	TRBV3-1/TRBV3-2	NA	TRBJ2-7	CASSPGTSGTTLEQYF	TGTGCCAGCAGCCCCGGGACTAGCGGGACCACACTCGAGCAGTACTTC
TRBD2	TRBV6-2/TRBV6-3	NA	TRBJ2-5	CASSYASGRAKETQYF	TGTGCCAGCAGTTACGCTAGCGGGAGGGCCAAGGAGACCCAGTACTTC
TRBD1	TRBV3-1/TRBV3-2	once	TRBJ1-6	CASSTTGRYNSPLHF	TGTGCCAGCAGTACGACAGGGAGGTATAATTCACCCCTCCACTTT
TRBD1	TRBV19	NA	TRBJ1-4	CASSRRQGGNEKLFF	TGTGCCAGTAGTCGACGACAGGGGGGTAATGAAAAACTGTTTTTT
TRBD2	TRBV6-5	NA	TRBJ2-1	CASSYGLALRNEQFF	TGTGCCAGCAGTTACGGACTAGCTCTAAGGAATGAGCAGTTCTTC
NA	TRBV27	NA	TRBJ2-7	CASSPGQQYEQYF	TGTGCCAGCAGTCCGGGACAACAGTACGAGCAGTACTTC
TRBD2	TRBV5-1	NA	TRBJ2-3	CASSLGLAGGPYTDTQYF	TGCGCCAGCAGCTTGGGGCTAGCGGGAGGGCCCTACACAGATACGCAGTATTTT
TRBD1	TRBV11-2	NA	TRBJ1-2	CASSLGAGGNYTF	TGTGCCAGCAGCTTAGGGGCAGGGGGCAACTACACCTTC
TRBD2	TRBV28	NA	TRBJ2-3	CCGRAEDTQYF	TGTTGTGGGAGGGCGGAAGATACGCAGTATTTT
TRBD1	TRBV3-1/TRBV3-2	NA	TRBJ1-2	CASSLRDSNYGYTF	TGTGCCAGCAGCCTACGGGACAGTAACTATGGCTACACCTTC
NA	TRBV7-9	NA	TRBJ2-2	CASSLIGGELFF	TGTGCCAGCAGCTTAATCGGCGGGGAGCTGTTTTTT
TRBD2	TRBV5-4	NA	TRBJ2-7	CASSLELAGFEQYF	TGTGCCAGCAGCTTGGAACTAGCGGGATTCGAGCAGTACTTC
TRBD2	TRBV7-2	once	TRBJ2-1	CASSLSAGGYNEQFF	TGTGCCAGCAGCTTGTCAGCGGGAGGATACAATGAGCAGTTCTTC
NA	TRBV12-3/TRBV12-4	NA	TRBJ1-5	CASSLSANQPQHF	TGTGCCAGCAGTTTAAGCGCCAATCAGCCCCAGCATTTT
TRBD1	TRBV6-5	NA	TRBJ1-1	CASRQGQGATEAFF	TGTGCCAGCAGGCAGGGACAGGGGGCCACTGAAGCTTTCTTT
TRBD1	TRBV7-8	NA	TRBJ1-4	CASSFSRQGASTNEKLFF	TGTGCCAGCAGCTTTTCCCGACAGGGGGCGTCGACTAATGAAAAACTGTTTTTT
TRBD1	TRBV19	NA	TRBJ1-1	CASSAPGTGVGRAFF	TGTGCCAGTAGCGCCCCCGGGACAGGGGTCGGTCGAGCTTTCTTT
NA	TRBV6-5	NA	TRBJ1-2	CASSYISNNYGYTF	TGTGCCAGCAGTTACATTTCTAATAACTATGGCTACACCTTC
TRBD1	TRBV28	NA	TRBJ2-2	CASSFPTGVGELFF	TGTGCCAGCAGTTTCCCAACAGGGGTTGGGGAGCTGTTTTTT
TRBD1	TRBV19	NA	TRBJ1-4	CASNLQGGTNEKLFF	TGTGCCAGTAACTTACAGGGGGGGACTAATGAAAAACTGTTTTTT
NA	TRBV4-2	NA	TRBJ1-5	CASSPQGAPGNQPQHF	TGTGCCAGCAGCCCGCAAGGGGCCCCGGGCAATCAGCCCCAGCATTTT
TRBD2	TRBV6-5	once	TRBJ2-7	CASSYSGGRAYEQYF	TGTGCCAGCAGTTACTCTGGCGGGAGGGCCTACGAGCAGTACTTC
TRBD1	TRBV19	NA	TRBJ2-7	CASTQTGDSYEQYF	TGTGCCAGTACTCAGACAGGGGACTCCTACGAGCAGTACTTC
NA	TRBV3-1/TRBV3-2	few	TRBJ1-1	CASSQDPIRRAEAFF	TGTGCCAGCAGCCAAGACCCCATTAGGAGGGCTGAAGCTTTCTTT
TRBD1	TRBV7-2	once	TRBJ2-7	CASSLATTGEPFNYEQYF	TGTGCCAGCAGCTTAGCAACTACAGGGGAACCTTTCAACTACGAGCAGTACTTC
TRBD1	TRBV28	NA	TRBJ1-2	CASSPQGARGYGYTF	TGTGCCAGCAGCCCACAGGGGGCGCGTGGCTATGGCTACACCTTC
TRBD2	TRBV9	once	TRBJ2-1	CASSTSGRKYNEQFF	TGTGCCAGCAGCACAAGCGGGAGGAAGTACAATGAGCAGTTCTTC
NA	TRBV7-2	once	TRBJ2-7	CASRRGSSYEQYF	TGTGCCAGCAGAAGGGGGAGCTCCTACGAGCAGTACTTC
NA	TRBV7-2	NA	TRBJ2-1	CASSPPLERSFSYNEQFF	TGTGCCAGCAGTCCTCCCCTCGAGCGGTCGTTCTCCTACAATGAGCAGTTCTTC
NA	TRBV4-3	NA	TRBJ2-1	CASSTGTLGEQFF	TGCGCCAGCAGCACCGGGACTTTGGGTGAGCAGTTCTTC
NA	TRBV19	NA	TRBJ1-2	CASSIVGRGGYTF	TGTGCCAGTAGTATAGTAGGCAGAGGGGGCTACACCTTC
NA	TRBV28	NA	TRBJ1-5	CASSSQGHQPQHF	TGTGCCAGCAGTTCCCAGGGGCATCAGCCCCAGCATTTT
NA	TRBV6-5	NA	TRBJ1-5	CASSRGQYNQPQHF	TGTGCCAGCAGCCGAGGACAGTACAATCAGCCCCAGCATTTT
TRBD1	TRBV30	once	TRBJ1-4	CAWSVKGAPEKLFF	TGTGCCTGGAGTGTAAAGGGGGCTCCGGAAAAACTGTTTTTT
TRBD1	TRBV29-1	NA	TRBJ2-7	CSVGGQGAFEQYF	TGCAGCGTTGGGGGACAGGGGGCCTTCGAGCAGTACTTC
TRBD2	TRBV19	NA	TRBJ2-2	CATAPRGLAGDTGELFF	TGTGCCACCGCGCCAAGGGGGCTAGCGGGAGACACCGGGGAGCTGTTTTTT
NA	TRBV11-3	NA	TRBJ2-7	CASSSSGGTSYEQYF	TGTGCCAGCAGCTCGAGTGGGGGGACGAGCTACGAGCAGTACTTC
NA	TRBV5-4	once	TRBJ1-2	CASSPLLWSGGYTF	TGTGCCAGCAGCCCTTTACTTTGGAGCGGGGGCTACACCTTC
NA	TRBV5-1	NA	TRBJ2-1	CASSLGPGKLNEQFF	TGCGCCAGCAGCTTGGGTCCCGGGAAGCTCAATGAGCAGTTCTTC